These T cell receptor beta chains were read from a single sample in a study of technical replicates of blood from a few donors. Assay used: immunoSEQ multiplex PCR; TCRdb lists only in-frame clones, some missing. The data show roughly 59,000 clones, around 88% seen once. The sequencing input was PBMCs. These receptors came from a human donor in good health. Some clones in this sample may be carry-over from other donors' samples. The CDR3 runs from the conserved cysteine through the conserved F or W. Fields, in order: D gene, V gene, clone size, J gene, CDR3 DNA, CDR3 protein. The D gene is left open where the match is weak. Not all rows give a size; the values are once, few, many and, for expanded clones, a class.

TRBD1	TRBV6-1	.	TRBJ1-2	TGTGCCAGCAGTGAAGCGGTGACAGGGGGAGATGGCTACACCTTC	CASSEAVTGGDGYTF
.	TRBV12-5	.	TRBJ2-2	TGTGCTAGTGGTTTGGTACAAGCTAGCTTTGGGGAGCTGTTTTTT	CASGLVQASFGELFF
.	TRBV6-6	.	TRBJ1-1	TGTGCCAGCAGTTTCCCCCAGGGAATGAACACTGAAGCTTTCTTT	CASSFPQGMNTEAFF
.	TRBV21-1	.	TRBJ2-7	TGTGCCAGCAGCCCCAGCACCTTAGGACAGGGGCCAACTAACCCAGGACCCTACGAGCAGTACTTC	CASSPSTLGQGPTNPGPYEQYF
TRBD1	TRBV9	.	TRBJ2-7	TGTGCCAGCAGCGGAGACGGGACAGGGGGCCGCGAGCAGTACTTC	CASSGDGTGGREQYF
.	TRBV7-9	.	TRBJ1-4	TGTGCCAGCAGCACCACTGAAGAACTGTTTTTT	CASSTTEELFF
.	TRBV6-5	.	TRBJ1-6	TGTGCCAGCAGTTACCAGGGTCGCTCACCCCTCCACTTT	CASSYQGRSPLHF
TRBD2	TRBV7-6	.	TRBJ2-1	TGTGCCAGCAGCTTAGGGGCTAGCGGGAGCAATGAGCAGTTCTTC	CASSLGASGSNEQFF
TRBD1	TRBV7-6	.	TRBJ1-3	TGTGCCAGCAGCAACGACAGGGGCTCTGGAAACACCATATATTTT	CASSNDRGSGNTIYF
.	TRBV4-3	.	TRBJ1-6	TGCGCCAGCAGCCAAGCCGGGAGGACAGCCAATTCACCCCTCCACTTT	CASSQAGRTANSPLHF
TRBD2	TRBV19	.	TRBJ2-7	TGTGCCAGTAGTATATGGGTAGCGGGAGCCTCCTACGAGCAGTACTTC	CASSIWVAGASYEQYF
TRBD1	TRBV7-9	.	TRBJ1-1	TGTGCCAGTAATAAAGGACAGGGGGCGAACCCCGACACTGAAGCTTTCTTT	CASNKGQGANPDTEAFF
.	TRBV7-3	few	TRBJ1-6	TGTGCCAGCAGCTCGGGCAGGGTGGATTCACCCCTCCACTTT	CASSSGRVDSPLHF
TRBD1	TRBV10-1	.	TRBJ2-1	TGCGCCAGCAGGGACTCTAGGGGGCTCTCCTACAATGAGCAGTTCTTC	CASRDSRGLSYNEQFF
TRBD2	TRBV7-9	few	TRBJ2-1	TGTGCCAGCAGCGAACTAGCGGGAGGGGAGAATGAGCAGTTCTTC	CASSELAGGENEQFF
.	TRBV7-2	.	TRBJ1-3	TGTGCCAGCAGCTTAGCCTTATCCCAGGTGGTTGGAAACACCATATATTTT	CASSLALSQVVGNTIYF
.	TRBV5-6	few	TRBJ1-1	TGTGCCAGCAGCCCGCAGGGCAGCACTGAAGCTTTCTTT	CASSPQGSTEAFF
TRBD1	TRBV5-1	once	TRBJ2-2	TGCGCCAGCAGCCCCCCCTACAGGGGCAGAAACACCGGGGAGCTGTTTTTT	CASSPPYRGRNTGELFF
TRBD2	TRBV18	.	TRBJ2-7	TGTGCCAGCTCGTCTCTAGCGGGTGTAAGGGAGCAGTACTTC	CASSSLAGVREQYF
.	TRBV21-1	.	TRBJ2-1	TGTGCCAGCAGCTCAATACGGGGGAGGGCCCCGCATAACAATGAGCAGTTCTTC	CASSSIRGRAPHNNEQFF
.	TRBV6-5	.	TRBJ1-5	TGTGCCAGCAAACAGGGTGGTGGCAATCAGCCCCAGCATTTT	CASKQGGGNQPQHF
.	TRBV6-1	.	TRBJ1-3	TGTGCCAGCAGTGCCGACAGGAACGTCGGAAACACCATATATTTT	CASSADRNVGNTIYF